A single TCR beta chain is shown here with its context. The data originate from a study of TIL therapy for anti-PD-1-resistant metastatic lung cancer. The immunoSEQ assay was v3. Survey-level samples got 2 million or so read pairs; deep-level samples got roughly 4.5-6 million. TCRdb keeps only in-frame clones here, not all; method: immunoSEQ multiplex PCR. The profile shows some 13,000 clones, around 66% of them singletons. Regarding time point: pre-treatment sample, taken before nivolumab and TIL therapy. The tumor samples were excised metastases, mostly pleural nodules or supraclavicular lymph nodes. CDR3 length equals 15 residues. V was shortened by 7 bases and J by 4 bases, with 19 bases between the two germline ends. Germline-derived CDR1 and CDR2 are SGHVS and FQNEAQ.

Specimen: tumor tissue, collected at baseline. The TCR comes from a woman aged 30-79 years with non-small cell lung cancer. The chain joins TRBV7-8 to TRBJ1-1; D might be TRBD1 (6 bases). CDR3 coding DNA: TGTGCCAGCACCCCGAGGTCAGGGGAGGCCACTGAAGCTTTCTTT. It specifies CASTPRSGEATEAFF.